This TCR beta chain is from a study of blood T cells in healthy people across ages. Study-wide context: About one barcoded beta molecule per two T cells came from capture by template switching.

Then a second PCR, running roughly 7 to 11 cycles, was carried out with a sample-barcoded 5' primer and a J-beta primer mix. TCRdb passed the 5' RACE reads through MiXCR, listing each CDR3 protein once. The sample records over 1,500,000 distinct CDR3 sequences, about 39% being singletons. The CDR3 length is 15 residues. Germline V CDR1 and CDR2: DFQATT, SNEGSKA (reference sequence). Between the trimmed V and J ends, which lost 5 bases and 6 bases, there was a span of 17 bases. Per sample, at least 5 micrograms of total RNA were extracted. In its sample, this clonotype was seen a few times. Sequencing was performed on blood. The source is a human donor in good health. This chain joins TRBV20-1 and TRBJ1-6; no firm D call. The CDR3 loop is CSAEELSLGNSPLHF. CDR3 sequence (DNA): TGCAGTGCTGAAGAGCTCTCTCTGGGTAATTCACCCCTCCACTTT.